This TCR beta chain was sequenced during a study of cytomegalovirus exposure and HLA in healthy donors. PCR used 60 Vbeta primers and 13 Jbeta primers. Clones were read by immunoSEQ multiplex PCR, and TCRdb kept only the in-frame ones, dropping some. The table lists around 75,000 clones. Germline-derived CDR1 and CDR2 are SGHNT and YENEEA. The germline V and J ends were trimmed by 5 bases and 4 bases, with 14 bases remaining between them. This CDR3 has 14 amino acids. The material sequenced was PBMCs. The origin of this receptor is a man between 50 and 59 years old in good health and CMV-seropositive. This chain uses TRBV11-3 with TRBJ1-1; a possible D gene is TRBD1 (6 bases). CDR3 in amino acids: CASSPGQFSTEAFF. CDR3 coding DNA: TGTGCCAGCAGCCCCGGACAGTTCTCCACTGAAGCTTTCTTT.